This T cell receptor (beta chain) comes out of a study of CD8+ T cells in alopecia areata. Treatment denoted: oral pan-JAK inhibitor, 5-10 mg twice daily. Extracted from the samples, RNA was reverse transcribed into cDNA to serve as the sequencing template. The repertoire was sequenced with immunoSEQ multiplex PCR; TCRdb's copy has only in-frame clones and lacks some. Found here are about 210,000 clones, over 60% of them singletons; the top ten hold roughly 4.2%. Points on this clone: The antigen remains unidentified.

Study results and caveats: Clonality in lesional scalp, especially alopecia totalis/universalis, exceeded that of normal scalp. Although TCR sharing was seen in mice, sharing across patients was less clear, possibly for HLA-related reasons.

This clonotype was sampled from a human donor with alopecia areata. The sample was CD4+ T cells sorted from blood, taken at week 4, from a patient treated with tofacitinib.

CDR3 in amino acids: CASRQTGMGNSPLHF. As DNA, the CDR3 is TGTGCCAGCAGACAGACAGGGATGGGTAATTCACCCCTCCACTTT. The chain has TRBV6-5 and TRBJ1-6; TRBD1 matches 7 bases. CDR1 is MNHEY, CDR2 SVGAGI, per germline. Trimming cost V 6 bases and J 6 bases; bases outside gene matches: 8. The CDR3 has 15 amino acids.